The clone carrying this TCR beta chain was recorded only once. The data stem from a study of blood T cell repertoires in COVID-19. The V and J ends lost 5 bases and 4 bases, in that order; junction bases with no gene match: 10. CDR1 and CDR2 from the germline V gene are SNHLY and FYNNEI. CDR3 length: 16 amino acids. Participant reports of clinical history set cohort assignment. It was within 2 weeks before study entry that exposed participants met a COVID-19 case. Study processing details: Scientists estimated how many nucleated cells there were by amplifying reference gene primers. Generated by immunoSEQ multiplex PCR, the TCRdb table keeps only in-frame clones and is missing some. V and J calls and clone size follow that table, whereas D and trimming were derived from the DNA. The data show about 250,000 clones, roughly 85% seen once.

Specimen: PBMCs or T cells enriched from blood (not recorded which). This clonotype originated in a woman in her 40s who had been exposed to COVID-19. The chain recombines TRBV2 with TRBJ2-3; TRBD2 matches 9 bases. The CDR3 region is CASSPLSGGGADTQYF. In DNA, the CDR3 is TGTGCCAGCAGTCCCCTTAGCGGGGGAGGCGCAGATACGCAGTATTTT.